The 30 T cell receptor beta chains reported below all come from one sample, sequenced in a study of identical twins. MiXCR, applied by TCRdb to the 5' RACE reads, yields one record per CDR3 protein. The table lists roughly 1.6 million distinct CDR3 sequences, under 35% of them singletons. Sample: cord blood. These receptors all stem from a newborn girl in good health.

V gene TRBV6-4 combines with J gene TRBJ2-1, with 13 bases fitting TRBD2. The DNA end favors TRBJ2-7, so the J call may be wrong. Germline V CDR1 and CDR2: MRHNA, SNTAGT. The CDR3 extends over 17 amino acids. CDR3: CASSGRTGLAGNNEQYF. CDR3 sequence (DNA): TGTGCCAGCAGTGGACGTACGGGACTAGCGGGGAACAATGAGCAGTACTTC.

The rearrangement links TRBV7-9 to TRBJ2-7, with a tentative D call TRBD1 (6 bases). The ends were cut back, 2 bases at V and 3 bases at J, with 11 bases in the middle. This CDR3 is built from 14 residues. Germline CDR1 reads SEHNR; CDR2 reads FQNEAQ (reference sequence). In DNA form, the CDR3 reads TGTGCCAGCAGCTTAAAGGACAGCCTCTACGAGCAGTACTTC. It specifies CASSLKDSLYEQYF.

In regard to this clonotype: A much more abundant neighbour one base away suggests this may be a read error. The chain employs TRBV4-2 and TRBJ2-5, with D perhaps matching TRBD1 or TRBD2 (5 bases each). The J call may be wrong; the DNA end is better matched by TRBJ2-1. CDR1 LGHNA and CDR2 YNFKEQ come from the germline V gene. The CDR3 is made up of 16 amino acids. The chain's CDR3 is CASSQEERGPQETQFF. DNA for the CDR3: TGTGCCAGCAGCCAAGAGGAACGGGGCCCACAAGAGACCCAGTTCTTC.

Notes on this clonotype: A read error may be the cause here, since a much bigger clone is one base away. The rearrangement joins TRBV29-1 to TRBJ2-1, with D perhaps matching TRBD2 (6 bases). The J call is doubtful: the DNA matches TRBJ2-7 better. Per the germline V gene, CDR1 is SQVTM and CDR2 is ANQGSEA. The CDR3 has 13 amino acids. The CDR3 sequence: CSVGRGIGNEQYF. The DNA of the CDR3 is TGCAGCGTTGGGAGGGGAATTGGGAATGAGCAGTACTTC.

CDR3 loop: CASGTASYNEQFF. In DNA, the CDR3 is TGTGCCAGCGGGACAGCCTCCTACAATGAGCAGTTCTTC. The J gene is TRBJ2-1, the V gene TRBV2, with 7 bases matching TRBD1. The CDR3 is made up of 13 amino acids. The germline CDR1 and CDR2 sequences are SNHLY and FYNNEI. The V and J ends lost 8 bases and 0 bases, in that order; junction bases with no gene match: 1.

In this sample, this clonotype turned up a few times. DNA for the CDR3: TGTGCCATCGGGACTAGCGGGGGGGCTGGAGATACGCAGTATTTT. It specifies CAIGTSGGAGDTQYF. The V and J genes are TRBV10-3 and TRBJ2-3; 16 positions match TRBD2. After removal of 8 bases from V and 5 bases from J, the junction contained 4 bases not matched to a gene. Germline V gene sequence: CDR1 ENHRY, CDR2 SYGVKD. The CDR3 is 15 residues long.

This chain uses TRBV7-9 with TRBJ2-1, with D maybe TRBD1 (6 bases). Trimming removed 3 bases at V and 7 bases at J, with 13 bases between. The CDR3 sequence is 14 residues long. Germline CDR1 SEHNR, CDR2 FQNEAQ (reference sequence). The DNA of the CDR3 is TGTGCCAGCAGCTTGTCCCTTGGACAGAATGAGCAGTTCTTC. Amino acids: CASSLSLGQNEQFF.

This sequence joins TRBV3-1 and TRBJ2-4; D might be TRBD1 (6 bases). The end of the DNA is better explained by TRBJ2-5, so the J call may be wrong. This CDR3 has 14 residues. Looked up from germline, CDR1 is LGHDT and CDR2 is YNNKEL (reference sequence). The CDR3 DNA is TGTGCCAGCAGCCAAGAAGACAGGATGGAGACCCAGTACTTC. Translation: CASSQEDRMETQYF.

Only a few counts were recorded for this clonotype. The chain links TRBV2 to TRBJ2-3; D is undetermined. Germline-derived CDR1 and CDR2 are SNHLY and FYNNEI. Between the trimmed V and J ends, which lost 2 bases and 2 bases, there was a span of 8 bases. The CDR3 covers 14 residues. Here the CDR3 reads CASSERLYTDTQYF. The CDR3, as DNA: TGTGCCAGCAGTGAAAGGCTATACACAGATACGCAGTATTTT.

The chain is built from TRBV5-4 and TRBJ2-7; D is unclear. Per germline, CDR1 SGHNT and CDR2 YYREEE (reference sequence). CDR3 size: 15 residues. V lost 4 bases and J lost 0, with 14 bases in between. CDR3 region: CASSPETWSSYEQYF. The CDR3 DNA follows: TGTGCCAGCAGCCCGGAGACTTGGTCCTCCTACGAGCAGTACTTC.

This chain uses TRBV7-9 with TRBJ1-1; 7 nucleotides line up with TRBD1. V was clipped by 4 bases and J by 1 base; unmatched bases: 6. This CDR3 comprises 15 residues. From germline, CDR1 is SEHNR and CDR2 FQNEAQ (reference sequence). The CDR3 protein is CASSSTGATNTEAFF. The DNA for the CDR3 is TGTGCCAGCAGCTCCACAGGGGCGACGAACACTGAAGCTTTCTTT.

This clonotype occurred a few times. The chain has TRBV4-1 and TRBJ1-4; D is unresolved. Germline V lookup: CDR1 MGHRA, CDR2 YSYEKL. V lost 4 bases, J lost 4 bases, and 7 bases lay in between. This CDR3 comprises 13 residues. The CDR3 protein is CASSLRLNEKLFF. Here the CDR3 DNA reads TGCGCCAGCAGCCTCCGGCTTAATGAAAAACTGTTTTTT.

This chain uses TRBV4-1 with TRBJ1-5; D is unresolved. V was pared by 0 bases and J by 0 bases, with 12 bases between. From germline, CDR1 is MGHRA and CDR2 YSYEKL. The CDR3 loop spans 17 amino acids. CDR3 region: CASSQDKFSHSNQPQHF. DNA of the CDR3: TGCGCCAGCAGCCAAGATAAGTTTTCTCATAGCAATCAGCCCCAGCATTTT.

This rearrangement joins TRBV20-1 to TRBJ2-1, with D possibly being TRBD1 or TRBD2 (6 bases each). The CDR3 runs to 17 residues. The V and J ends lost 6 bases and 0 bases respectively, with 21 bases between them. Germline V lookup: CDR1 DFQATT, CDR2 SNEGSKA (reference sequence). The CDR3 sequence is CSALGTRGTHSYNEQFF. As DNA, the CDR3 is TGCAGTGCCTTGGGGACCCGCGGGACACACTCCTACAATGAGCAGTTCTTC.

This clonotype came up a few times. The gene calls are TRBV28 and TRBJ2-7; no definite D call. Germline V gives CDR1 MDHEN, CDR2 SYDVKM. V shed 5 bases and J shed 2 bases, with 10 bases lying between them. The CDR3 has 13 residues. The CDR3 is CASSLRNPYEQYF. DNA of the CDR3: TGTGCCAGCAGTCTAAGAAACCCCTACGAGCAGTACTTC.

The J gene is TRBJ2-2, the V gene TRBV7-2; D not certain. From germline, CDR1 is SGHTA and CDR2 FQGNSA. This CDR3 is built from 15 residues. V lost 1 base and J 3 bases, leaving 9 bases between the germline ends. CDR3 protein: CASSLVGPYTGELFF. CDR3 nucleotide sequence: TGTGCCAGCAGCTTAGTAGGGCCCTACACCGGGGAGCTGTTTTTT.

V and J are TRBV20-1 and TRBJ2-7, with 9 bases identical to TRBD2. The V gene's germline CDR1 is DFQATT and CDR2 SNEGSKA (reference sequence). CDR3 length equals 14 residues. V gave up 3 bases and J gave up 2 bases; unmatched junction bases: 5. The CDR3 sequence: CSASFGGRAYEQYF. The CDR3 DNA reads TGCAGTGCTAGCTTTGGCGGGAGGGCCTACGAGCAGTACTTC.

In this sample, this clonotype turned up many times. The chain is built from TRBV24-1 and TRBJ2-1; D remains unclear. V gave up 3 bases and J gave up 2 bases, with 4 bases separating them. From germline, CDR1 is KGHDR and CDR2 SFDVKD. CDR3 size: 13 residues. The CDR3: CATSDRPYNEQFF. The CDR3 region has the DNA TGTGCCACCAGTGATAGGCCCTACAATGAGCAGTTCTTC.

The genes are TRBV20-1 and TRBJ2-1, with 11 bases fitting TRBD2. Unmatched junction bases numbered 5, after V lost 3 bases and J lost 7 bases. The germline gives CDR1 DFQATT, CDR2 SNEGSKA (reference sequence). CDR3 length equals 14 residues. Here the CDR3 reads CSARRASGGNEQFF. Written as DNA, the CDR3 is TGCAGTGCTAGGAGAGCTAGCGGGGGGAATGAGCAGTTCTTC.

A note on this clonotype: Compared with germline, one end of the junction differs, possibly owing to a read error. This chain links TRBV27 with TRBJ1-4, with unresolved D. The length of the CDR3 is 13 residues. The germline V gene encodes CDR1 MNHEY and CDR2 SMNVEV (reference sequence). The CDR3 coding sequence is TGTGCCATCAGTCTGAACCGTCATGAAAAACTGTTTTTT. This gives the protein CAISLNRHEKLFF. Full variable domain (missing parts from reference TRBV27 and TRBJ1-4): EAQVTQNPRYLITVTGKKLTVTCSQNMNHEYMSWYRQDPGLGLRQIYYSMNVEVTDKGDVPEGYKVSRKEKRNFPLILESPSPNQTSLYFCAISLNRHEKLFFGSGTQLSVL.

The chain combines TRBV25-1 with TRBJ2-3, with 7 bases fitting TRBD2. This CDR3 region has 14 residues. V dropped 5 bases and J dropped 5; count of bases not matched to a gene: 7. Per the germline V gene, CDR1 is MGHDK and CDR2 is SYGVNS. CDR3 nucleotide sequence: TGTGCCAGCAGTACTAGCGAGGGGAGAGATACGCAGTATTTT. Amino acid sequence: CASSTSEGRDTQYF.

Only a few counts were recorded for this clonotype. V and J are TRBV27 and TRBJ2-6; 11 bases align to TRBD1. CDR1 is MNHEY and CDR2 is SMNVEV in the germline V gene (reference sequence). This CDR3 comprises 17 residues. J lost 1 base, V lost 5 bases, and 4 bases had no gene match. The CDR3 is CASSIGTGGSGANVLTF. The CDR3 bases are TGTGCCAGCAGTATTGGGACAGGGGGGTCTGGGGCCAACGTCCTGACTTTC.

The genes are TRBV7-2 and TRBJ2-3; tentative D call: TRBD2 (5 bases). Trimming took 0 bases from V and 2 from J, leaving 15 bases between them. The CDR3 has 17 amino acids. Germline CDR1 reads SGHTA; CDR2 reads FQGNSA. The CDR3 nucleotides are TGTGCCAGCAGCTTAGCTCGTCTAGCCGGCAACACAGATACGCAGTATTTT. Encoded protein: CASSLARLAGNTDTQYF.

With regard to this clonotype: A read error may produce the germline difference seen at one junction end. The rearrangement uses TRBV19 and TRBJ2-6; tentatively, D is TRBD1 (5 bases). The CDR3 is 15 amino acids. The germline gives CDR1 LNHDA, CDR2 SQIVND (reference sequence). CDR3 coding DNA: TGTGCTAGTAGTACCGACAGTCCTGGGGCCAACGTCCTGACTTTC. Translating it yields CASSTDSPGANVLTF.

V gene TRBV4-1 combines with J gene TRBJ1-4, with D uncertain. The CDR3 runs 16 residues. Germline V gene sequence: CDR1 MGHRA, CDR2 YSYEKL. Trimming removed 1 base from V and 5 bases from J, with 14 bases in between. CDR3 nucleotides: TGCGCCAGCAGCCAAGGTATGGGCAGACGAAATGAAAAACTGTTTTTT. Amino acids: CASSQGMGRRNEKLFF.

The sample holds a few counts of this clonotype. V usage is TRBV6-5 and J usage is TRBJ1-1; 7 bases are shared with TRBD1. Germline CDR1 and CDR2: MNHEY and SVGAGI. J gave up 4 bases and V 2 bases, and 13 bases lay outside the gene matches. The CDR3 length is 17 residues. The CDR3 reads CASSYPDRVGRGTEAFF. The CDR3 coding sequence is TGTGCCAGCAGTTACCCCGACAGGGTGGGTCGTGGCACTGAAGCTTTCTTT.

This clonotype was detected only once. The gene calls are TRBV21-1 and TRBJ1-1; the DNA was not compared with TRBD1, the D call given in the table. TRBV21-1 is described as a pseudogene. The CDR3 has 13 residues. The CDR3, as DNA: TGTGCCAGCAGCAAAAATGGGGGACAATCGGCTTTCTTT. Its protein is CASSKNGGQSAFF.

This clonotype was seen a handful of times. This chain links TRBV6-6 with TRBJ2-2; tentatively, D is TRBD1 (6 bases). Germline CDR1 reads MNHNY; CDR2 reads SVGAGI (reference sequence). Trimming shortened V by 8 bases and J by 2 bases, and 12 bases separated the two germline ends. The CDR3 has 14 residues. CDR3 DNA sequence: TGTGCCAGCCGCAGGGGTGGCAACACCGGGGAGCTGTTTTTT. Translated, it gives CASRRGGNTGELFF.

CDR3 nucleotides: TGCGCCAGCAGCTTGGCAGCTAGCGAGGCGGAGACCCAGTACTTC. Its protein is CASSLAASEAETQYF. The V and J genes are TRBV5-1 and TRBJ2-5, with D perhaps matching TRBD2 (6 bases). Per the germline V gene, CDR1 is SGHRS and CDR2 is YFSETQ. Trimming pared 0 bases from V and 5 bases from J, leaving 14 bases between. The CDR3 loop spans 15 amino acids.

This clonotype was seen a handful of times. This chain uses TRBV6-6 with TRBJ2-3; 9 bases are a match to TRBD1. CDR3 size: 14 residues. Germline-derived CDR1 and CDR2 are MNHNY and SVGAGI (reference sequence). Unmatched junction bases numbered 10, after V lost 9 bases and J lost 6 bases. CDR3 sequence: CASSGTGRLDTQYF. The CDR3 DNA follows: TGTGCCAGTTCCGGGACAGGGCGTCTCGATACGCAGTATTTT.